This TCR beta chain appears in the sequencing data of a study of CD8+ T cells in alopecia areata. The sample holds one count of this clone. Isolated RNA was reverse transcribed into cDNA used as the sequencing template. TCRdb keeps only in-frame clones here, not all; method: immunoSEQ multiplex PCR. The table records 90,000 to 150,000 clones, 35% to 40% of them present only once. The CDR3 extends over 14 amino acids. V was cut by 0 bases and J by 6 bases, with 11 bases left in between. CDR1 is LGHNA and CDR2 is YNFKEQ in the germline V gene. This clonotype originated in a human donor with alopecia areata. The chain links TRBV4-2 to TRBJ1-2, with D perhaps matching TRBD1 (5 bases). Sequencing was carried out using CD4+ T cells sorted from blood. Here the CDR3 reads CASSQEGREHGYTF. The CDR3 coding sequence is TGTGCCAGCAGCCAAGAGGGCAGGGAGCATGGCTACACCTTC.